The TCR beta chain under discussion was sequenced for a study of T cell repertoires in cytomegalovirus infection. Study information: Signatures in public TCR beta sequences pointed to both CMV infection and matching HLA type.

TCRdb re-analysed the reads in MiXCR, keeping a single row per CDR3 protein. The sample has about 83,000 distinct CDR3 sequences, approximately 30% seen once. The V end lost 6 bases, the J end lost 4 bases, and 12 bases lay between the germline ends. This CDR3 contains 13 residues. The table lists this clonotype with many counts. The antigen is undetermined. This TCR came from a human donor in good health (CMV status not recorded). Some clones in this sample may be carry-over from other donors' samples. The sample in question was CD8+ T cells from cultured PBMCs, obtained from culture after CMV antigen stimulation. This sequence joins TRBV12-3 or TRBV12-4 and TRBJ1-2; tentative D call: TRBD1 (5 bases). The CDR3 loop reads CASSLDRTYGYTF. CDR3 coding DNA: TGTGCCAGCAGCCTAGACAGAACCTATGGCTACACCTTC.